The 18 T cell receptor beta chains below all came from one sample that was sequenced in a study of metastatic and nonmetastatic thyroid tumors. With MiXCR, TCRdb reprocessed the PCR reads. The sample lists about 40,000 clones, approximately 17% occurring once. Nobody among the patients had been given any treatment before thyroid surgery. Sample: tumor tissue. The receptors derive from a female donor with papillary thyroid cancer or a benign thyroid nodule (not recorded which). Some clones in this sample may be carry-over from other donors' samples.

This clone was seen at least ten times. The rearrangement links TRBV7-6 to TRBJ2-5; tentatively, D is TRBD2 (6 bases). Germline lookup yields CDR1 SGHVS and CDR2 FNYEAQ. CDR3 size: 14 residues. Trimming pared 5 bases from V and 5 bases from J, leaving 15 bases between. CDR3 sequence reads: CASSLYAGQETQYF. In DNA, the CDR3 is TGTGCCAGCAGCCTTTACGCGGGGCAGGAGACCCAGTACTTC.

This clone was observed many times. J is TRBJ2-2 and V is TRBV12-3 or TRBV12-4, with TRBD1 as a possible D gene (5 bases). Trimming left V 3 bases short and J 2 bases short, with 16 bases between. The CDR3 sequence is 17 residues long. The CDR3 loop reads CASSFLRATFNTGELFF. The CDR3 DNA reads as TGTGCCAGCAGTTTCCTCAGGGCCACATTCAACACCGGGGAGCTGTTTTTT.

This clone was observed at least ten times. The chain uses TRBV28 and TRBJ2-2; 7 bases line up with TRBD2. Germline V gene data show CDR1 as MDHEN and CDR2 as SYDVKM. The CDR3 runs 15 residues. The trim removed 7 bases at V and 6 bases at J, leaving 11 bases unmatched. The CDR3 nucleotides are TGTGCCAGCACCCCCGCCGGTGGGAGGGCCGGGGAGCTGTTTTTT. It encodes CASTPAGGRAGELFF.

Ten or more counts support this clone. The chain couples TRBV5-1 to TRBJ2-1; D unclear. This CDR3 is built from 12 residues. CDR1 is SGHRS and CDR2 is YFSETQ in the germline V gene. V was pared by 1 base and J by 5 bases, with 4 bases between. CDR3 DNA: TGCGCCAGCAGCTTGCCCCACAATGAGCAGTTCTTC. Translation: CASSLPHNEQFF.

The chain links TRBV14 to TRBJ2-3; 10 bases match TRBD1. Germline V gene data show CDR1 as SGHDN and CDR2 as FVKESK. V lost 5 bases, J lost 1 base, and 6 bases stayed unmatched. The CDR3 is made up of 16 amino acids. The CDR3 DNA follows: TGTGCCAGCAGCTACCTGGGGACAGGGGGCACAGATACGCAGTATTTT. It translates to CASSYLGTGGTDTQYF.

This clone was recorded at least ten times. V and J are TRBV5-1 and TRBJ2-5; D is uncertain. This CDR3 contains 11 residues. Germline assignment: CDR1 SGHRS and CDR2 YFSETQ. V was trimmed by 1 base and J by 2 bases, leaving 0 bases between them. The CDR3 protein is CASSLQETQYF. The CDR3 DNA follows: TGCGCCAGCAGCTTGCAAGAGACCCAGTACTTC.

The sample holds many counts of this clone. CDR3 sequence (DNA): TGTGCCAGCAGTGTTAGGGGGAGGATAGATAGCAATCAGCCCCAGCATTTT. This sequence encodes CASSVRGRIDSNQPQHF. The rearrangement joins TRBV6-1 to TRBJ1-5, with D possibly being TRBD1 (6 bases). Looked up from germline, CDR1 is MNHNS and CDR2 is SASEGT. V lost 4 bases to trimming and J lost 0 bases, with 16 bases between them. This CDR3 is built from 17 residues.

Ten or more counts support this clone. The CDR3, as DNA: TGCAGCGTTCCAGCGGGAGGATGGGGGATAAACACAGATACGCAGTATTTT. Translated, it gives CSVPAGGWGINTDTQYF. The gene calls are TRBV29-1 and TRBJ2-3, with 9 positions matching TRBD2. The CDR3 runs to 17 residues. The germline gives CDR1 SQVTM, CDR2 ANQGSEA. J gave up 2 bases and V 5 bases, and 14 bases lay outside the gene matches.

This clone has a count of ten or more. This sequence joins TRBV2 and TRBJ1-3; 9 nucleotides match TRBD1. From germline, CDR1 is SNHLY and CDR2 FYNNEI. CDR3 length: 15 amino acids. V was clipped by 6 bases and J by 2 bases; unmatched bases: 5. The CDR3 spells CASSKTGGPGNTIYF. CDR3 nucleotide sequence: TGTGCCAGCAGCAAGACAGGGGGGCCTGGAAACACCATATATTTT. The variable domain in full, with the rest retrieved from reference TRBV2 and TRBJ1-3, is EPEVTQTPSHQVTQMGQEVILRCVPISNHLYFYWYRQILGQKVEFLVSFYNNEISEKSEIFDDQFSVERPDGSNFTLKIRSTKLEDSAMYFCASSKTGGPGNTIYFGEGSWLTVV.

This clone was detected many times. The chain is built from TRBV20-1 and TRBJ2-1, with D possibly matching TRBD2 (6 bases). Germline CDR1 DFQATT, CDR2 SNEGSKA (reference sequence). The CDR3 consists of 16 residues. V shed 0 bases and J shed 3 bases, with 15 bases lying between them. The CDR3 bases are TGCAGTGCTAGAGATCTGTACGGGGGAATCTACAATGAGCAGTTCTTC. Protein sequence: CSARDLYGGIYNEQFF.

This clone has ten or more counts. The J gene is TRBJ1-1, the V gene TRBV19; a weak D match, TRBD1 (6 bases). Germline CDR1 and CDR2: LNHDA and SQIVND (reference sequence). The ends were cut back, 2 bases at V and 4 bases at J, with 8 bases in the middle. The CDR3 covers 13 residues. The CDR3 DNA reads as TGTGCCAGTAGTATACCAGGGGCCACTGAAGCTTTCTTT. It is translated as CASSIPGATEAFF.

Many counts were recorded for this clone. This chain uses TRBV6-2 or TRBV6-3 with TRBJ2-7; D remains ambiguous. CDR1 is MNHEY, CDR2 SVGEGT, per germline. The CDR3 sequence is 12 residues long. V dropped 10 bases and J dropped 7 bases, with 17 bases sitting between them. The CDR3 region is CATRATIGEQYF. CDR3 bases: TGTGCCACCCGGGCCACAATAGGGGAGCAGTACTTC.

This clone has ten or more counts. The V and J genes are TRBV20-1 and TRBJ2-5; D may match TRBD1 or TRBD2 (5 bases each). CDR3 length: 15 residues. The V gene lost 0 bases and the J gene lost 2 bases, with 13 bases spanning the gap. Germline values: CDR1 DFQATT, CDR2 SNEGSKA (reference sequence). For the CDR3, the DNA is TGCAGTGCTAGAGATCGGGGCCAGATTCAAGAGACCCAGTACTTC. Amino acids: CSARDRGQIQETQYF.

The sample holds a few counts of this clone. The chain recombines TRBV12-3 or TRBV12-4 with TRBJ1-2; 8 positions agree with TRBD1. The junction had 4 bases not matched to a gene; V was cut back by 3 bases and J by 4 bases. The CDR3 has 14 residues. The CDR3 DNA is TGTGCCAGCAGTTTCGGACAGGGAGTCTATGGCTACACCTTC. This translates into CASSFGQGVYGYTF.

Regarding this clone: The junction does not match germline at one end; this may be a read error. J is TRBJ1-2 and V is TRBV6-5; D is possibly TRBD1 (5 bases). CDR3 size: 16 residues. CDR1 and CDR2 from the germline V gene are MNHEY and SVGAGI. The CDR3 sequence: CASSYSKGSSVYGYTF. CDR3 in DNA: TGTGCCAGTAGTTACTCGAAGGGGTCCTCGGTCTATGGCTACACCTTC.

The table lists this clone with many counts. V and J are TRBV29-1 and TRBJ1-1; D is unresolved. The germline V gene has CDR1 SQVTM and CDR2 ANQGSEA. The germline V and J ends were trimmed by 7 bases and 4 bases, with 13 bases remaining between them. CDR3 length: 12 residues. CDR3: CSAYTPGTEAFF. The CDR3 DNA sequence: TGCAGCGCTTACACCCCTGGCACTGAAGCTTTCTTT.

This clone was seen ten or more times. CDR3 coding DNA: TGTGCCAGCACCTCCCAGGGCATAAATGAGCAGTTCTTC. Amino acid sequence: CASTSQGINEQFF. This sequence joins TRBV11-2 and TRBJ2-1, with TRBD1 as a possible D gene (5 bases). The germline V gene encodes CDR1 SGHAT and CDR2 FQNNGV. The CDR3 sequence is 13 residues long. V was clipped by 7 bases and J by 7 bases, with 14 bases between them. The full variable domain, in which reference TRBV11-2 and TRBJ2-1 provide the parts outside the CDR3, is EAGVAQSPRYKIIEKRQSVAFWCNPISGHATLYWYQQILGQGPKLLIQFQNNGVVDDSQLPKDRFSAERLKGVDSTLKIQPAKLEDSAVYLCASTSQGINEQFFGPGTRLTVL.

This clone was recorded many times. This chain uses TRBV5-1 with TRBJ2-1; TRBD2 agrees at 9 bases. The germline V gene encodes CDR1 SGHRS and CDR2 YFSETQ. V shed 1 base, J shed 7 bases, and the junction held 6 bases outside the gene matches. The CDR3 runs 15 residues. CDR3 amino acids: CASSLFLAGTNEQFF. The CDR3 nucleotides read TGCGCCAGCAGCTTGTTTCTAGCGGGAACTAATGAGCAGTTCTTC. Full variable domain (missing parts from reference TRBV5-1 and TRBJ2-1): KAGVTQTPRYLIKTRGQQVTLSCSPISGHRSVSWYQQTPGQGLQFLFEYFSETQRNKGNFPGRFSGRQFSNSRSEMNVSTLELGDSALYLCASSLFLAGTNEQFFGPGTRLTVL.